This is a list of T cell receptor beta chains from one sample in a study of glioma-infiltrating T cells after dendritic cell vaccination. Sequenced by immunoSEQ multiplex PCR; TCRdb stores in-frame clones only, minus some. The sample lists about 73,000 clones, roughly 87% occurring once. Source: blood, taken before dendritic cell vaccination. These receptors were collected from a human donor with glioblastoma. Both conserved end residues are part of each CDR3. D genes are given only for firm matches. Size is omitted from some rows. Given values are once, few, many or a class for expanded clones.

J gene | D gene | V gene | CDR3 length | clone size | CDR3 DNA | CDR3 protein
TRBJ1-2 | - | TRBV18 | 13 | - | TGTGCCAGCTCACCCTCGGCAGGAAAAGGCTACACCTTC | CASSPSAGKGYTF
TRBJ1-3 | TRBD1 | TRBV28 | 14 | - | TGTGCCAGCGCCGGACAGGGGTCTGGAAACACCATATATTTT | CASAGQGSGNTIYF
TRBJ2-6 | - | TRBV5-1 | 15 | - | TGCGCCAGCAGCTTCGGGAGCTCTGGGGCCAACGTCCTGACTTTC | CASSFGSSGANVLTF
TRBJ2-3 | TRBD2 | TRBV20-1 | 11 | - | TGCAGTGCTAGGGGGGGGGATACGCAGTATTTT | CSARGGDTQYF
TRBJ1-2 | TRBD1 | TRBV29-1 | 14 | - | TGCAGCGCCCGGGCCGGGACAGGGAACTATGGCTACACCTTC | CSARAGTGNYGYTF
TRBJ1-1 | - | TRBV10-3 | 14 | - | TGTGCCATCAGGACGGGGACAATGAACACTGAAGCTTTCTTT | CAIRTGTMNTEAFF
TRBJ1-2 | - | TRBV10-3 | 12 | - | TGTGCCATCAGTGAGGCAGGGTATGGCTACACCTTC | CAISEAGYGYTF
TRBJ2-5 | TRBD2 | TRBV7-2 | 16 | - | TGTGCCAGCAGGGGGACTAGCGGGGGGTATAAGGAGACCCAGTACTTC | CASRGTSGGYKETQYF
TRBJ1-5 | - | TRBV2 | 16 | - | TGTGCCAGCAGTCGTACAGGGTTTCAAGGCAATCAGCCCCAGCATTTT | CASSRTGFQGNQPQHF
TRBJ2-3 | - | TRBV7-2 | 15 | - | TGTGCCAGCAGCTTATCGGCAGGGATAACAGATACGCAGTATTTT | CASSLSAGITDTQYF
TRBJ1-4 | - | TRBV5-1 | 14 | once | TGCGCCAGCACCCCGACCGAGCGTAATGAAAAACTGTTTTTT | CASTPTERNEKLFF
TRBJ1-2 | - | TRBV7-2 | 11 | - | TGTGCCAGCAGCTCTCTAGAAGGCTACACCTTC | CASSSLEGYTF
TRBJ2-6 | - | TRBV9 | 15 | - | TGTGCCAGCAGCGTTCAGGGGTCTGGGGCCAACGTCCTGACTTTC | CASSVQGSGANVLTF
TRBJ1-5 | TRBD1 | TRBV2 | 16 | - | TGTGCCAGCCAGGGACAGCTTCCAAATAGCAATCAGCCCCAGCATTTT | CASQGQLPNSNQPQHF
TRBJ1-2 | TRBD1 | TRBV28 | 15 | - | TGTGCCAGCAGTCCATGGGACAGGGATCTCTATGGCTACACCTTC | CASSPWDRDLYGYTF
TRBJ2-1 | - | TRBV4-1 | 13 | - | TGCGCCAGCAGCCCGTCCCCCTACAATGAGCAGTTCTTC | CASSPSPYNEQFF
TRBJ1-5 | - | TRBV19 | 15 | few | TGTGCCAGTAGTATTGAGGCGTTCGGCAATCAGCCCCAGCATTTT | CASSIEAFGNQPQHF
TRBJ1-6 | TRBD1 | TRBV7-2 | 14 | - | TGTGCCAGCAGCCAGGGACAGGGGCCCCTGGCCCTCCACTTT | CASSQGQGPLALHF
TRBJ1-6 | - | TRBV18 | 14 | once | TGTGCCAGCTCACCGGGACAAGATAATTCACCCCTCCACTTT | CASSPGQDNSPLHF
TRBJ2-7 | TRBD2 | TRBV5-4 | 15 | - | TGTGCCAGCAGCTCAGCGGGGGGTATTCACTACGAGCAGTACTTC | CASSSAGGIHYEQYF
TRBJ2-3 | TRBD2 | TRBV7-8 | 15 | once | TGTGCCAGCAGCTTATTAGCGGGGGTCACAGATACGCAGTATTTT | CASSLLAGVTDTQYF
TRBJ2-3 | - | TRBV7-8 | 14 | - | TGTGCCAGCAGCATAGCGCGGGGCACAGATACGCAGTATTTT | CASSIARGTDTQYF
TRBJ2-7 | - | TRBV5-1 | 14 | - | TGCGCCAGCAGCTTGGACGGCAGACACTACGAGCAGTACTTC | CASSLDGRHYEQYF
TRBJ2-1 | TRBD1 | TRBV11-2 | 16 | - | TGTGCCAGCAGCTTAGGAGGGACAGGCCGCGTCCATGAGCAGTTCTTC | CASSLGGTGRVHEQFF
TRBJ2-7 | TRBD2 | TRBV2 | 15 | - | TGTGCCAGCAGTGAAGGCGGGGGACTCTTATACGAGCAGTACTTC | CASSEGGGLLYEQYF
TRBJ1-2 | - | TRBV2 | 13 | - | TGTGCCAGCAAAACAGGCCTTAACTATGGCTACACCTTC | CASKTGLNYGYTF
TRBJ2-4 | - | TRBV5-1 | 17 | once | TGCGCCAGCAGCTTGGTCTTAGGGGTGAGAGCCAAAAACATTCAGTACTTC | CASSLVLGVRAKNIQYF
TRBJ2-2 | TRBD2 | TRBV4-2 | 15 | once | TGTGCCAGCAGCCAAGTTAGCGGGAGTGGCGGGGAGCTGTTTTTT | CASSQVSGSGGELFF
TRBJ1-1 | TRBD1 | TRBV30 | 17 | - | TGTGCCTGGAGTTGGGGCGGGACAGGGACCCCTGTTAGTAAAGCTTTCTTT | CAWSWGGTGTPVSKAFF
TRBJ2-1 | TRBD2 | TRBV30 | 14 | few | TGTGCCTCCGACGGGACTAGCGGGAGCAATGAGCAGTTCTTC | CASDGTSGSNEQFF
TRBJ1-2 | TRBD1 | TRBV10-3 | 16 | - | TGTGCCACCTTCAACCTTAGGGACAGCAGACGTGGTGGCTACACCTTC | CATFNLRDSRRGGYTF
TRBJ2-2 | - | TRBV5-1 | 16 | - | TGCGCCAGCAGCGCTACCGGGACTGGGAACACCGGGGAGCTGTTTTTT | CASSATGTGNTGELFF
TRBJ1-5 | TRBD1 | TRBV5-5 | 15 | - | TGTGCCAGCAGAAGAACAGGGGCCGGGAATCAGCCCCAGCATTTT | CASRRTGAGNQPQHF
TRBJ1-1 | TRBD1 | TRBV15 | 14 | - | TGTGCCGCGTCCCTTAGGACAGGGAACACTGAAGCTTTCTTT | CAASLRTGNTEAFF
TRBJ2-3 | - | TRBV5-1 | 14 | - | TGCGCCAGCAGCTTGGAGCGGATCACAGATACGCAGTATTTT | CASSLERITDTQYF
TRBJ2-7 | TRBD1 | TRBV7-2 | 16 | - | TGTGCCAGCAGCATCAACCCCGGGACAGGGGGCTACGAGCAGTACTTC | CASSINPGTGGYEQYF
TRBJ2-3 | - | TRBV27 | 16 | - | TGTGCCAGCAGATTGGCACCAGGACACCTCACAGATACGCAGTATTTT | CASRLAPGHLTDTQYF
TRBJ2-5 | - | TRBV5-5 | 14 | - | TGTGCCAGCAGCTCCCGGAGGGAAGAGGAGACCCAGTACTTC | CASSSRREEETQYF
TRBJ2-6 | - | TRBV7-3 | 15 | - | TGTGCCAGCAGCTTAAAACAACCTGGGGCCAACGTCCTGACTTTC | CASSLKQPGANVLTF
TRBJ1-1 | - | TRBV18 | 12 | few | TGTGCCAGCTCACCACGGGCTGCTGAAGCTTTCTTT | CASSPRAAEAFF
TRBJ1-2 | - | TRBV2 | 13 | - | TGTGCCAGCAGTGCCGGGGTCCAGGAGGGCTACACCTTC | CASSAGVQEGYTF
TRBJ2-3 | TRBD1 | TRBV5-1 | 15 | - | TGCGCCAGCAGCCTAGACAGGGGGCGGACAGATACGCAGTATTTT | CASSLDRGRTDTQYF
TRBJ2-6 | TRBD1 | TRBV27 | 21 | - | TGTGCCAGCAGTTTCCGGGACAGGGGGCTTAAAGGAATCGCTGGGGCCAACGTCCTGACTTTC | CASSFRDRGLKGIAGANVLTF
TRBJ2-2 | TRBD2 | TRBV5-6 | 14 | few | TGTGCCAGCAGCTCGGCGGGAGTCCCCGGGGAGCTGTTTTTT | CASSSAGVPGELFF
TRBJ1-1 | - | TRBV5-1 | 19 | - | TGCGCCAGCAGCCCGGGGGAGGCGGGTTGGGGCCTTTTGAACACTGAAGCTTTCTTT | CASSPGEAGWGLLNTEAFF
TRBJ2-5 | - | TRBV25-1 | 13 | few | TGTGCCAGCAAAGGACAGTACCAAGAGACCCAGTACTTC | CASKGQYQETQYF